These 30 T cell receptor beta chains were sequenced from one sample in a study of T cell responses to AZD1222 COVID-19 vaccine (dated by TCRdb to 2020 to 2023). Library construction relied on the immunoSEQ multiplex PCR assay. Not all clones reach the TCRdb copy of this immuneACCESS table, which keeps in-frame sequences only. Checked studies attribute under half of the gap to unresolved V genes and leave the rest unexplained. In this sample the table shows about 260,000 clones, 93% of which occur a single time. Of the sample, roughly 0.6% is held by the ten largest clones. Read against the paper, the sample's time point label means: baseline before first vaccination. The sample here was peripheral blood, taken on day 0 of AZD1222 vaccination. The receptors stem from an adult in good health.

V gene TRBV2 combines with J gene TRBJ2-5; D is perhaps TRBD1 (6 bases). The germline V and J ends were trimmed by 7 bases and 0 bases, with 9 bases remaining between them. Per germline, CDR1 SNHLY and CDR2 FYNNEI. This CDR3 has 13 residues. CDR3 sequence (DNA): TGTGCCAGCACCGGGACAAACCAAGAGACCCAGTACTTC. This gives the protein CASTGTNQETQYF.

The chain carries TRBV3-1 (or the pseudogene TRBV3-2) and TRBJ1-2; TRBD1 aligns across 9 bases. Germline-derived CDR1 and CDR2 are LGHDT and YNNKEL (reference sequence). The CDR3 covers 15 residues. V dropped 1 base and J dropped 5; count of bases not matched to a gene: 5. The CDR3 region has the DNA TGTGCCAGCAGCCAAGTGATACAGGGGGCATATGGCTACACCTTC. Encoded protein: CASSQVIQGAYGYTF.

The chain is built from TRBV28 and TRBJ2-2; no firm D call. Germline V lookup: CDR1 MDHEN, CDR2 SYDVKM. V lost 5 bases, J lost 3 bases, and 7 bases lay in between. The CDR3 extends over 13 amino acids. The CDR3 DNA follows: TGTGCCAGCAGTCCGAGCCACACCGGGGAGCTGTTTTTT. This encodes CASSPSHTGELFF.

The rearrangement joins TRBV5-6 to TRBJ2-3; unclear D gene. Trimming took 4 bases from V and 3 from J, leaving 3 bases between them. In germline, CDR1 is SGHDT, CDR2 YYEEEE. CDR3 length: 11 residues. CDR3 DNA: TGTGCCAGCAGCCGAACAGATACGCAGTATTTT. It encodes CASSRTDTQYF.

V and J are TRBV9 and TRBJ1-1, with D maybe TRBD1 (6 bases). Germline CDR1 SGDLS, CDR2 YYNGEE. The CDR3 runs 14 residues. V lost 7 bases and J lost 0, with 13 bases in between. The CDR3 nucleotides are TGTGCCAGCGGGAAAGGGGGGATGAACACTGAAGCTTTCTTT. Encoded protein: CASGKGGMNTEAFF.

The V and J genes are TRBV3-1 (or the pseudogene TRBV3-2) and TRBJ2-3, with a weak D call TRBD2 (6 bases). Germline V gene sequence: CDR1 LGHDT, CDR2 YNNKEL (reference sequence). CDR3 size: 12 residues. The CDR3 loop reads CAAGIGTDTQYF. CDR3 nucleotide sequence: TGTGCGGCGGGGATAGGCACAGATACGCAGTATTTT.

This sequence joins TRBV7-9 and TRBJ2-3; a possible D gene is TRBD1 (5 bases). Germline V gene sequence: CDR1 SEHNR, CDR2 FQNEAQ (reference sequence). V was shortened by 1 base and J by 2 bases, with 16 bases between the two germline ends. This CDR3 region has 17 residues. CDR3 region: CASSLGRLGDNTDTQYF. In DNA form, the CDR3 reads TGTGCCAGCAGCTTAGGGCGGCTAGGGGATAACACAGATACGCAGTATTTT.

The chain has TRBV5-5 and TRBJ2-3; 13 nucleotides match TRBD2. Germline V gene data show CDR1 as SGHKS and CDR2 as YYEKEE (reference sequence). This CDR3 is 15 amino acids long. J was trimmed by 4 bases and V by 4 bases; bases with no gene match: 3. CDR3 residues: CASSGTSGGADTQYF. In DNA, the CDR3 is TGTGCCAGCAGCGGAACTAGCGGGGGGGCAGATACGCAGTATTTT.

The rearrangement links TRBV10-1 to TRBJ2-7; possibly TRBD1 or TRBD2 for D (5 bases each). The germline gives CDR1 WNHNN, CDR2 SYGVQD (reference sequence). The CDR3 spans 15 residues. The CDR3 sequence is CVGVRGPRFGYEQYF. The CDR3 region has the DNA TGCGTGGGGGTGAGGGGACCGCGTTTCGGCTACGAGCAGTACTTC.

This chain uses TRBV6-5 with TRBJ2-7, with 9 bases matching TRBD2. The V gene's germline CDR1 is MNHEY and CDR2 SVGAGI. Unmatched junction bases numbered 7, after V lost 6 bases and J lost 4 bases. This CDR3 is built from 14 residues. The CDR3 nucleotides read TGTGCCAGCAGGCGTTTAGCGGGAGATTACGAGCAGTACTTC. Its translation: CASRRLAGDYEQYF.

This clone has a single count. The chain uses TRBV7-8 and TRBJ2-3; unclear D gene. Germline CDR1 and CDR2: SGHVS and FQNEAQ. CDR3 size: 14 residues. Trimming removed 2 bases from V and 1 base from J, with 7 bases in between. In nucleotides, the CDR3 is TGTGCCAGCAGCTTAAACGCACGCACAGATACGCAGTATTTT. This codes for CASSLNARTDTQYF.

This clone came up a few times. The rearrangement uses TRBV2 and TRBJ1-4, with unresolved D. Germline V gene data show CDR1 as SNHLY and CDR2 as FYNNEI. V was pared by 7 bases and J by 3 bases, with 15 bases between. CDR3 length equals 15 residues. The CDR3 DNA sequence: TGTGCCAGCAAGTGGATGGGAGTGGCTAATGAAAAACTGTTTTTT. Its translation is CASKWMGVANEKLFF. Full variable domain (remainder filled in from reference TRBV2 and TRBJ1-4): EPEVTQTPSHQVTQMGQEVILRCVPISNHLYFYWYRQILGQKVEFLVSFYNNEISEKSEIFDDQFSVERPDGSNFTLKIRSTKLEDSAMYFCASKWMGVANEKLFFGSGTQLSVL.

The V call is TRBV28, the J call TRBJ2-7, with D unresolved. Trimming removed 5 bases at V and 2 bases at J, with 13 bases between. CDR1 and CDR2 (germline): MDHEN, SYDVKM. The CDR3 runs to 14 residues. CDR3 loop: CASSRPELPYEQYF. The CDR3 DNA follows: TGTGCCAGCAGTCGACCCGAACTCCCCTACGAGCAGTACTTC.

The CDR3: CATSATRGTVNSPLHF. CDR3 nucleotides: TGTGCCACCAGTGCCACAAGAGGGACGGTTAATTCACCCCTCCACTTT. The chain couples TRBV24-1 to TRBJ1-6, with a tentative D call TRBD1 (5 bases). Germline CDR1 KGHDR, CDR2 SFDVKD. Deletions cut 5 bases from V and 6 bases from J, with 16 bases between. The CDR3 is 16 amino acids.

The rearrangement links TRBV28 to TRBJ2-4; D is unclear. Germline CDR1 MDHEN, CDR2 SYDVKM. V lost 6 bases to trimming and J lost 0 bases, with 9 bases between them. The CDR3 has 14 amino acids. CDR3 in DNA: TGTGCCAGCAGGGAAGAGCTAGCCAAAAACATTCAGTACTTC. Amino acids: CASREELAKNIQYF.

The chain is built from TRBV7-2 and TRBJ2-1; D gene unclear. Trimming removed 5 bases from V and 2 bases from J, with 13 bases in between. Germline CDR1 reads SGHTA; CDR2 reads FQGNSA. The CDR3 sequence is 15 residues long. The CDR3 DNA follows: TGTGCCAGCAGCGTGTCATTTGGCCCCTACAATGAGCAGTTCTTC. The encoded protein is CASSVSFGPYNEQFF.

The V gene is TRBV9, the J gene TRBJ2-2; 8 nucleotides match TRBD1. Trimming cost V 1 base and J 4 bases; bases outside gene matches: 6. The CDR3 is 16 residues long. Per the germline V gene, CDR1 is SGDLS and CDR2 is YYNGEE. DNA of the CDR3: TGTGCCAGCAGCGTACGAGGGACAGGTAGCACCGGGGAGCTGTTTTTT. It encodes CASSVRGTGSTGELFF.

This clone was recorded once. The CDR3, as DNA: TGTGCCAGCAGTCCCTGGGACCCCTACGAGCAGTACTTC. Protein: CASSPWDPYEQYF. This chain uses TRBV27 with TRBJ2-7; D is tentatively TRBD1 or TRBD2 (5 bases each). The V gene's germline CDR1 is MNHEY and CDR2 SMNVEV (reference sequence). Trimming removed 5 bases from V and 2 bases from J, with 10 bases in between. The CDR3 length is 13 residues.

This chain joins TRBV5-1 and TRBJ1-1; D call uncertain. V lost 5 bases and J lost 1, with 9 bases in between. CDR1 SGHRS and CDR2 YFSETQ come from the germline V gene. CDR3 size: 13 residues. In DNA, the CDR3 is TGCGCCAGCAGAGTGGACCCGAACACTGAAGCTTTCTTT. This gives the protein CASRVDPNTEAFF.

This chain joins TRBV5-1 and TRBJ2-2, with a tentative D call TRBD1 (6 bases). Trimming took off 4 bases at V and 4 bases at J, with 17 bases between the two ends. The CDR3 loop spans 16 amino acids. Germline V gene lookup returns CDR1 SGHRS and CDR2 YFSETQ. For the CDR3, the DNA is TGCGCCAGCAGCCCCCTGAGGGGGTCCGGCACCGGGGAGCTGTTTTTT. Residues: CASSPLRGSGTGELFF.

This chain links TRBV11-1 with TRBJ2-7; D is ambiguous. The V gene's germline CDR1 is SGHAT and CDR2 FQDESV (reference sequence). The CDR3 runs to 15 residues. V lost 0 bases and J 2 bases, leaving 11 bases between the germline ends. DNA of the CDR3: TGTGCCAGCAGCTTAGCGCGAACAGCCCCCTACGAGCAGTACTTC. Protein product: CASSLARTAPYEQYF.

The chain is built from TRBV4-1 and TRBJ2-1, with TRBD1 matching 8 bases. Germline V gives CDR1 MGHRA, CDR2 YSYEKL. The J segment lost 0 bases and the V segment lost 3 bases, leaving 7 bases of the junction unmatched. This CDR3 is 17 amino acids long. CDR3: CASSHNLQGASYNEQFF. CDR3 nucleotide sequence: TGCGCCAGCAGCCATAACCTTCAGGGGGCCTCCTACAATGAGCAGTTCTTC.

This sequence joins TRBV19 and TRBJ1-2; D gene uncertain. V was clipped by 7 bases and J by 2 bases, with 11 bases between them. The CDR3 is 13 residues long. In germline, CDR1 is LNHDA, CDR2 SQIVND (reference sequence). DNA for the CDR3: TGTGCCAGTACCCCAGGCCAGAACTATGGCTACACCTTC. This encodes CASTPGQNYGYTF.

This rearrangement joins TRBV4-1 to TRBJ2-5; TRBD1 aligns across 7 bases. V was pared by 4 bases and J by 3 bases, with 2 bases of the junction left unmatched. The CDR3 loop spans 13 amino acids. CDR1 is MGHRA, CDR2 YSYEKL, per germline. In DNA form, the CDR3 reads TGCGCCAGCAGCCTCGGACAGGAAGAGACCCAGTACTTC. This gives the protein CASSLGQEETQYF.

The chain has TRBV6-2 or TRBV6-3 and TRBJ2-7; the D gene is possibly TRBD1 (5 bases). Germline CDR1 MNHEY, CDR2 SVGEGT. Deletions cut 5 bases from V and 5 bases from J, with 22 bases between. The CDR3 sequence is 16 residues long. The CDR3 region has the DNA TGTGCCAGCAGTCGATATAGGGCAGGGTCATTCCACGAGCAGTACTTC. Its translation: CASSRYRAGSFHEQYF.

The chain joins TRBV3-1 (or the pseudogene TRBV3-2) to TRBJ2-3, with 10 nucleotides matching TRBD2. From germline, CDR1 is LGHDT and CDR2 YNNKEL (reference sequence). The V and J ends lost 3 bases and 5 bases, in that order; junction bases with no gene match: 8. The CDR3 length is 16 residues. The CDR3 DNA follows: TGTGCCAGCAGCCACGCGAGGATAGCGGGAGGAGATACGCAGTATTTT. Protein: CASSHARIAGGDTQYF.

The rearrangement joins TRBV6-6 to TRBJ2-5, with a tentative D call TRBD2 (5 bases). The CDR3 runs to 16 residues. Germline CDR1 reads MNHNY; CDR2 reads SVGAGI (reference sequence). The V gene lost 4 bases and the J gene lost 3 bases, with 18 bases spanning the gap. CDR3 loop: CASSSAILGKEETQYF. CDR3 bases: TGTGCCAGCAGTTCCGCAATACTAGGGAAGGAAGAGACCCAGTACTTC.

This clone appeared once. The chain is built from TRBV2 and TRBJ2-3, with D unclear. Germline V gene sequence: CDR1 SNHLY, CDR2 FYNNEI. V was cut by 3 bases and J by 4 bases, with 8 bases left in between. The CDR3 runs 13 residues. CDR3 nucleotide sequence: TGTGCCAGCAGTGATGGGTGGGCAGATACGCAGTATTTT. It specifies CASSDGWADTQYF.

The rearrangement uses TRBV2 and TRBJ1-6; unclear D gene. The length of the CDR3 is 15 residues. Germline V lookup: CDR1 SNHLY, CDR2 FYNNEI. Trimming removed 0 bases from V and 5 bases from J, with 8 bases in between. CDR3 residues: CASSEAWGNNSPLHF. For the CDR3, the DNA is TGTGCCAGCAGTGAAGCGTGGGGTAATAATTCACCCCTCCACTTT.

The chain links TRBV3-1 (or the pseudogene TRBV3-2) to TRBJ1-1, with D hard to call. V lost 1 base and J 11 bases, leaving 14 bases between the germline ends. The CDR3 has 13 amino acids. CDR1 LGHDT and CDR2 YNNKEL come from the germline V gene (reference sequence). The CDR3 loop reads CASSQVGPFAAFF. Written as DNA, the CDR3 is TGTGCCAGCAGCCAAGTAGGTCCGTTTGCGGCTTTCTTT.